Given below is one T cell receptor beta chain in context. What antigen it recognizes has not been identified. One base away there is no much larger clone; base qualities are not given. Libraries were constructed by 5' RACE. Sequencing used an Illumina HiSeq 2500. A second roughly 6 to 12 cycle PCR used a sample-barcoded 5' primer and a J-beta primer mix. Each TCR beta cDNA molecule received a unique molecular identifier from a template-switch 5' adaptor carrying 12 random nucleotides. Each sample yielded at least 2.5 million CDR3-containing paired-end reads. First-strand cDNA synthesis was performed from all RNA using the Mint cDNA synthesis kit, with priming by a TRBC-specific oligonucleotide. All cDNA was treated with uracil-DNA glycosylase and then went through a first 18-cycle PCR with the universal primers M1SS and BC2_uni_R. In the paper's pipeline: Each sample was normalized by randomly selecting 1 million high-quality reads, each carrying a distinct molecular identifier. Instead of being binned into consensus sequences, reads that shared molecular identifiers were thrown out. MiTCR, set to a Q25 quality threshold and the strictest error-elimination algorithm, was used for CDR3 identification, clonotype clustering and error correction. A nonparametric unseen species model with Euler transformation was used to estimate a lower bound on total TCR beta diversity. TCRdb's own reprocessing of the public reads used fastp at Q25 and MiXCR and kept productive beta chains. Entries are consolidated by CDR3 protein sequence, retaining the most common genes and DNA. TCRdb, not the authors, supplied the V and J calls. The table for this sample lists about 1.6 million distinct CDR3 sequences; about 31% of them were counted only once. In total, the top ten clones hold about 10% of the sample.

Donors were approximately 42 systemically healthy Caucasian individuals from Russia aged 6 to 90 years. Each donor gave approximately 9.3 milliliters of peripheral blood, collected into EDTA-treated Vacutainer tubes. Ficoll-Paque density-gradient centrifugation was used to isolate PBMCs, with at least 6.5 million per sample. Total RNA was extracted from PBMCs with Trizol reagent, with at least 6 micrograms obtained per sample. For every donor, an aliquot of PBMCs went through flow cytometry to measure the percentages of naive CD45RAhigh/CD27high T cells. Reading the germline V gene gives CDR1 MGHRA and CDR2 YSYEKL. Taken from cysteine to phenylalanine, the CDR3 has 14 residues. Only the CDR3 DNA stays, 42 bases, in frame from base 1. Trimming takes 1 base from V and 9 bases from J, and the germline ends sit 15 bases apart. This entry is derived from a study of blood T cells in healthy people across ages (dated by TCRdb to 2013 to 2016). Study-wide context: In model experiments, roughly one uniquely barcoded TCR beta cDNA molecule per two T cells was captured by template switching. For two donors (one aged 18 to 30 and one aged 80 or older), the study analyzed two additional independent replicas of 1 million unique cDNA reads from the same blood draw. To avoid experimental bias, donors of different ages were randomly spread across the sequencing lanes. The study measured age-related changes in TCR beta repertoire diversity using deep sequencing normalized with unique cDNA molecular identifiers. The donors were divided into four age groups: young (average around 17 years), middle-aged (about 40), aged (roughly 66) and long-lived (roughly 82).

Overall study outcomes, separate from this receptor: Estimates of total diversity from one million sequenced T cells were regarded as lower bounds and underestimates. Because profiling used bulk unsorted PBMCs, naive and antigen-experienced compartments could not be compared conclusively. Because the CMV infection status of the donors was unknown, age-related changes in expanded clonotypes may potentially have been confounded. A strong correlation was found between observed TCR beta diversity and the percentage of naive T cells measured by flow cytometry. As age increased, observed TCR beta diversity per million T cells dropped in a roughly linear way, and a significant reduction was already evident by age around 41. Compared with the aged group, the long-lived group had more naive CD4+ T cells, fewer expanded clones and increased TCR diversity, suggesting age selection.

The rearranged segments are TRBV4-1 and TRBJ2-5; the best D guess is TRBD2, with 6 bases matching. Sequences were obtained from blood. The origin of this receptor is a woman in her 30s in good health. At the DNA level, the sequence is TGCGCCAGCAGCCAAGCGGTCGGAGGGGAGGCCCAGTACTTC. Translated, this is CASSQAVGGEAQYF.